A selection of T cell receptor beta chains follows, all from one sample in a study of shared clonotypes between healthy human individuals. Using immunoSEQ multiplex PCR, the repertoire was profiled, and TCRdb retains in-frame clones only, with some absent. Counted here are about 2.3 million clones, more than 80% occurring once; the ten biggest clones make up about 0.39%. The source material was naive CD4+ T cells from PBMCs. The receptors were sampled from a man between 18 and 29 years old in good health. Some clones in this sample may be carry-over from other donors' samples. Both conserved end residues are part of each CDR3. The order of the fields is CDR3 length, J gene, D gene, V gene, CDR3 protein. D genes are given only for firm matches.

13 TRBJ2-1 TRBD2 TRBV19 CASCRGGNNEQFF
12 TRBJ1-1 TRBD1 TRBV15 CATSRDRSEAFF
14 TRBJ2-4 TRBD2 TRBV11-3 CASSHGGGEDIQYF
15 TRBJ2-2 TRBD2 TRBV5-1 CASGRGTSGTGELFF
15 TRBJ2-5 TRBD1 TRBV5-1 CASSPGTGGRETQYF
16 TRBJ2-1 NA TRBV7-3 CASSPFSDHPMEEQFF
13 TRBJ2-1 NA TRBV2 CASSEALAPQQFF
16 TRBJ2-3 NA TRBV2 CASSESTGRPTDTQYF
15 TRBJ1-2 TRBD1 TRBV28 CASSSTGGAGYGYTF
14 TRBJ2-7 NA TRBV7-3 CASSLMVNLGEQYF
13 TRBJ1-1 TRBD1 TRBV18 CASSPDRGTEAFF